The source of this T cell receptor (beta chain) is a study of spatial heterogeneity in lung cancer. The length of the CDR3 is 15 residues. The V end was cut by 3 bases, the J end by 0 bases, with 12 bases between. TCRdb reanalysed the 5' RACE reads using MiXCR and keeps one entry per CDR3 protein. The sample has 7,500 to 10,000 distinct CDR3 sequences; around 15% are singletons. Time point meaning: sample taken at primary tumor resection. A note on this clonotype: The antigen is unknown. Because the library targeted alpha chains, this beta chain is an off-target read whose size means little.

The study's findings and limits: Counts of expanded intratumoral alpha and beta TCRs tracked tumor mutation counts.

The chain links TRBV12-3 or TRBV12-4 to TRBJ2-7; D possibly corresponds to TRBD2 (5 bases). This TCR was recovered from a male donor with early-stage non-small cell lung cancer. The sequencing here drew on lung tumor tissue, taken at surgery. CDR3 bases: TGTGCCAGCAGTTTGCGAGGGCAACTCTCCTACGAGCAGTACTTC. The encoded protein is CASSLRGQLSYEQYF.